This T cell receptor (beta chain) originates from a study of T cells in localized non-small cell lung cancer. Study-wide findings and caveats: Heterogeneity is still possible, as just one tumor region was sequenced. T cell clonality was highest in uninvolved adjacent lung, above tumor. Of the top 100 tumor clones, median around 60 were in adjacent lung, more than 25 among its top 100. A higher density of T cells in blood coincided with extended overall survival.

V was clipped by 7 bases and J by 0 bases, with 11 bases between them. Germline CDR1 reads SGHKS; CDR2 reads YYEKEE (reference sequence). This CDR3 has 13 residues. As for this clone: No antigen is known for it.

Data came from immunoSEQ multiplex PCR; TCRdb stores just in-frame clones and leaves some out. The table has around 94,000 clones, about 87% seen once. The sample here was peripheral blood, taken before any cancer treatment. The source of this sequence is a man between 40 and 70 years old with stage I squamous cell lung carcinoma. This rearrangement joins TRBV5-5 to TRBJ2-7; no clear D gene. CDR3 in DNA: TGTGCCAGCTCTTCCCGGTTCTCCTACGAGCAGTACTTC. Protein: CASSSRFSYEQYF. The full variable domain, completed using reference TRBV5-5 and TRBJ2-7, is DAGVTQSPTHLIKTRGQQVTLRCSPISGHKSVSWYQQVLGQGPQFIFQYYEKEERGRGNFPDRFSARQFPNYSSELNVNALLLGDSALYLCASSSRFSYEQYFGPGTRLTVT.